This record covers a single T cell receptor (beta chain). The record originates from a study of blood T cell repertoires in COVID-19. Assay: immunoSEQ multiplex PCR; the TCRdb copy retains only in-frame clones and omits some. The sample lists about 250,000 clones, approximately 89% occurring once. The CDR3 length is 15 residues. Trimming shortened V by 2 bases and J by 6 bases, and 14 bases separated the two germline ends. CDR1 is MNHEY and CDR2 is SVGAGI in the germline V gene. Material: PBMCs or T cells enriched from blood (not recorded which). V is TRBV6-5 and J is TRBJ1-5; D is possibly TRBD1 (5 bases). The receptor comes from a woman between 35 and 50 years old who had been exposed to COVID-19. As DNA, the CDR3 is TGTGCCAGCAGTTACCTTGCCAGGGCTGGTCAGCCCCAGCATTTT. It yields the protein CASSYLARAGQPQHF.